This T cell receptor (beta chain) was recovered during a study of blood T cell repertoires in COVID-19. Clones were read by immunoSEQ multiplex PCR, and TCRdb kept only the in-frame ones, dropping some. The sample yields tens of thousands of clones, approximately 89% seen once. This clone has more than one count but fewer than ten. The V end was cut by 1 base, the J end by 5 bases, with 17 bases between. Germline loops: CDR1 SGHAT, CDR2 FQNNGV. The CDR3 contains 16 residues. Sample: peripheral blood. The TCR originated in a man aged 55 to 70 with acute or convalescent COVID-19. The V and J genes are TRBV11-2 and TRBJ1-1; tentative D call: TRBD1 (6 bases). The CDR3 coding sequence is TGTGCCAGCAGCTTAGCAGGGGTCTCAGTGGGGACTGAAGCTTTCTTT. Amino acid sequence: CASSLAGVSVGTEAFF.